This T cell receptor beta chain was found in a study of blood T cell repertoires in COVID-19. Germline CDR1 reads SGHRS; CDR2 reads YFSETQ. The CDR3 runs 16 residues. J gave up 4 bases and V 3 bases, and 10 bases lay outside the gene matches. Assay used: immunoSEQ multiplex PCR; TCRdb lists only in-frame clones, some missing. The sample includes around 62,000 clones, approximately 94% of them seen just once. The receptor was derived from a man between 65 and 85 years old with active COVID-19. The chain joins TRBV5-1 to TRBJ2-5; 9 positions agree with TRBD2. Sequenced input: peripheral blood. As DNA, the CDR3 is TGCGCCAGCAGCTGGCGGGGGGGCGGAGGCGGAGAGACCCAGTACTTC. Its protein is CASSWRGGGGGETQYF.